The entry that follows covers one T cell receptor beta chain sequence. Its antigen is still unknown. This sample was taken from a study of identical twins. V lost 0 bases, J lost 7 bases, and 14 bases lay in between. Germline V gene sequence: CDR1 SGHNT, CDR2 YYREEE (reference sequence). The CDR3 covers 14 residues. TCRdb re-derived calls from the 5' RACE reads in MiXCR, one entry per CDR3 protein. The sample has under 300,000 distinct CDR3 sequences; 9.5% to 15% are singletons. Whole-study results and caveats: Reduced insertions were recorded for abundant cord blood beta clonotypes, with no such pattern in memory repertoires.

These sequences were also reported in another study, on yellow fever vaccine responses in identical twins. That work states: Twins' T cell vaccine responses reportedly looked partly convergent, partly personalized.

What was sequenced was memory (CD45RO+) T cells sorted from blood. The clonotype originates from a woman younger than 30 in good health. This sequence joins TRBV5-4 and TRBJ2-7, with D possibly being TRBD2 (7 bases). The DNA of the CDR3 is TGTGCCAGCAGCTTGGGTCGGGGGGCCCTGGAGCAGTACTTC. Translation: CASSLGRGALEQYF.